This TCR beta chain came from a study of T cell changes during pregnancy in multiple sclerosis. Trimming left V 2 bases short and J 2 bases short, with 18 bases between. CDR1 and CDR2 (germline): SGHVS, FQNEAQ. The CDR3 totals 18 residues. The table came from immunoSEQ multiplex PCR; TCRdb's copy has only in-frame clones and leaves some out. The sample lists 70,000 to 100,000 clones, 90% to 95% occurring once. The chain recombines TRBV7-8 with TRBJ2-2; perhaps TRBD2 as D (6 bases). The TCR comes from a female donor with multiple sclerosis, enrolled in a pregnancy study. This material consisted of peripheral blood, taken in the third trimester of pregnancy. The CDR3 bases are TGTGCCAGCAGCTTACGCCCAAGTAGCGGAGCTAACACCGGGGAGCTGTTTTTT. It specifies CASSLRPSSGANTGELFF.